These 6 T cell receptor beta chains came from one sample sequenced in a study of cytomegalovirus exposure and HLA in healthy donors (dated 2017 in TCRdb). Receptors were amplified or captured by the immunoSEQ multiplex PCR assay. The multiplex PCR relied on a mix of 60 forward primers for TCR Vbeta segments and 13 reverse primers for TCR Jbeta segments. TCRdb retrieved this table from immuneACCESS and kept in-frame rearrangements only. Not all clones are present; in checked studies, unresolved V genes account for under half, and no reason is known for the remainder. A total of roughly 140,000 clones appear in this sample, 73% of them only once. The leading ten clones occupy around 15% of the sample. The sequenced sample was PBMCs. All receptors derive from a human donor in good health.

As to this clone: One junction end disagrees with the germline gene, perhaps due to a read error. The chain employs TRBV5-6 and TRBJ2-2, with a possible D match to TRBD1 (5 bases). The CDR3 loop spans 14 amino acids. Per germline, CDR1 SGHDT and CDR2 YYEEEE. In DNA form, the CDR3 reads TGTGCCAACAGCTTGACTTTAGGGGCCGGGGAGCTGTTTTTT. Translation gives CANSLTLGAGELFF. Drawing the rest from reference TRBV5-6 and TRBJ2-2, the complete variable domain is DAGVTQSPTHLIKTRGQQVTLRCSPKSGHDTVSWYQQALGQGPQFIFQYYEEEERQRGNFPDRFSGHQFPNYSSELNVNALLLGDSALYLCANSLTLGAGELFFGEGSRLTVL.

This clone was seen a handful of times. The rearrangement joins TRBV11-3 to TRBJ1-2; perhaps TRBD1 as D (6 bases). Germline-derived CDR1 and CDR2 are SGHNT and YENEEA. This CDR3 is 14 amino acids long. With 3 bases removed from V and 6 bases from J, the gap between germline ends came to 14 bases. CDR3 sequence: CASSLGGRPNGYTF. The DNA of the CDR3 is TGTGCCAGCAGCTTGGGGGGGCGACCCAATGGCTACACCTTC.

This clone is a singleton in its sample. This sequence joins TRBV5-1 and TRBJ2-1; TRBD2 matches 15 bases. Germline-derived CDR1 and CDR2 are SGHRS and YFSETQ. V shed 4 bases, J shed 9 bases, and the junction held 2 bases outside the gene matches. This CDR3 has 14 amino acids. This CDR3 reads CASSTGLAGGEQFF. The CDR3 nucleotides are TGCGCCAGCAGCACGGGACTAGCGGGAGGTGAGCAGTTCTTC.

The table lists this clone with a few counts. This rearrangement joins TRBV7-9 to TRBJ2-7; D remains unclear. Looked up from germline, CDR1 is SEHNR and CDR2 is FQNEAQ (reference sequence). Trimming took off 3 bases at V and 2 bases at J, with 2 bases between the two ends. This CDR3 comprises 11 residues. The CDR3 loop is CASSFAYEQYF. For the CDR3, the DNA is TGTGCCAGCAGCTTCGCCTACGAGCAGTACTTC.

The gene calls are TRBV2 and TRBJ2-2; 10 bases map to TRBD2. The trim removed 10 bases at V and 7 bases at J, leaving 12 bases unmatched. This CDR3 is built from 15 residues. Per germline, CDR1 SNHLY and CDR2 FYNNEI. This CDR3 is CATTGLAEKGGELFF. The CDR3 DNA is TGTGCCACTACCGGACTAGCGGAGAAAGGCGGGGAGCTGTTTTTT.

V and J are TRBV30 and TRBJ1-2; TRBD1 agrees at 9 bases. CDR3 length equals 13 residues. CDR1 is GTSNPN and CDR2 is SVGIG in the germline V gene (reference sequence). Unmatched junction bases numbered 3, after V lost 3 bases and J lost 4 bases. The CDR3 is CAWRQGAAYGYTF. CDR3 DNA sequence: TGTGCCTGGAGACAGGGGGCGGCCTATGGCTACACCTTC.